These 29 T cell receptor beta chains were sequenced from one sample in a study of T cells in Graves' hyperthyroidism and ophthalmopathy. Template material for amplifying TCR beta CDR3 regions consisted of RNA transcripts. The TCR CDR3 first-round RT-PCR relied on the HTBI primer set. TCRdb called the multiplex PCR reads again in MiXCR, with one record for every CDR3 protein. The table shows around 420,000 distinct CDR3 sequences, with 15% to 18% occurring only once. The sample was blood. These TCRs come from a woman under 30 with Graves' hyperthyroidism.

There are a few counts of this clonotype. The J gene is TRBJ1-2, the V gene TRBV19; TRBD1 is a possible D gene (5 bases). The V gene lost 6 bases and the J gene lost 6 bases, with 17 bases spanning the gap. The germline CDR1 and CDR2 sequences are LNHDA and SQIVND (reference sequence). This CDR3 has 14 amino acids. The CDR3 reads CASRREGRQNGYTF. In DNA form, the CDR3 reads TGTGCCAGTAGGCGAGAGGGGCGCCAAAATGGCTACACCTTC.

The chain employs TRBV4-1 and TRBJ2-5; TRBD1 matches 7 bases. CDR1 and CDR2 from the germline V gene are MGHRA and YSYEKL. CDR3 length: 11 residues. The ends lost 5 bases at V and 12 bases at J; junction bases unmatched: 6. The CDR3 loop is CASSSGTVKYF. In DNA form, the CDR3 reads TGCGCCAGCAGCTCCGGGACAGTCAAGTACTTC.

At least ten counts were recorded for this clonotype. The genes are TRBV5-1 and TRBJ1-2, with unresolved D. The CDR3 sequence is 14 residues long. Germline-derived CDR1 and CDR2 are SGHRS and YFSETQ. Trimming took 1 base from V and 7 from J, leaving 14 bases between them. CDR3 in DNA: TGCGCCAGCAGCTTGCGCAGCAGAATTTCTGGCTACACCTTC. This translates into CASSLRSRISGYTF.

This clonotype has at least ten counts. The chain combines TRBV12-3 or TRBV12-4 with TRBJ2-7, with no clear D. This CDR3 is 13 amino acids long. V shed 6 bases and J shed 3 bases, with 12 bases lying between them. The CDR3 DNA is TGTGCCAGCAGAGGGCAGGTATTCTACGAGCAGTACTTC. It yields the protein CASRGQVFYEQYF.

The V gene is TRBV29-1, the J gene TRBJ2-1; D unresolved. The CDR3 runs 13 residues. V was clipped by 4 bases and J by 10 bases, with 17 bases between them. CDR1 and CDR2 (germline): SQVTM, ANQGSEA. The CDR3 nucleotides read TGCAGCGTTGTAAGTTTTGGGGTGTGGGAGCAGTTCTTC. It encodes CSVVSFGVWEQFF.

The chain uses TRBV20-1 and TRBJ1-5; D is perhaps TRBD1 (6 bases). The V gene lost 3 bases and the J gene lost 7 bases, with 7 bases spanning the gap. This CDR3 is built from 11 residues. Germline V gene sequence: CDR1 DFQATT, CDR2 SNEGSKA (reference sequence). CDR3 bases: TGCAGTGCTAGTGGGGGCCAGCCCCAGCATTTT. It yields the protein CSASGGQPQHF.

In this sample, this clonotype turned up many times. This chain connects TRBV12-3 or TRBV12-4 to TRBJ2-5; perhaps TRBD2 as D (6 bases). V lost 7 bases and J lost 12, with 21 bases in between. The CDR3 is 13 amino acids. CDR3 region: CASTFGHPWGEYF. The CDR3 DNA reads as TGTGCCAGCACCTTTGGACATCCGTGGGGGGAGTACTTC.

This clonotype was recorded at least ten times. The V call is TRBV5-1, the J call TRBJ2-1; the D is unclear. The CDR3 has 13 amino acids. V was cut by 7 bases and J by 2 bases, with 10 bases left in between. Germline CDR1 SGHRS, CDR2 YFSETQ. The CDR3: CASANGPYNEQFF. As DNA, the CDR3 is TGCGCCAGCGCCAACGGACCCTACAATGAGCAGTTCTTC.

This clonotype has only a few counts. CDR3 sequence reads: CASSIGQVLRYTEAFF. The CDR3 DNA follows: TGTGCCAGTAGTATCGGCCAGGTCCTAAGGTACACTGAAGCTTTCTTT. The chain employs TRBV19 and TRBJ1-1; D is ambiguous. Germline V gene data show CDR1 as LNHDA and CDR2 as SQIVND (reference sequence). With 3 bases removed from V and 3 bases from J, the gap between germline ends came to 17 bases. The CDR3 runs to 16 residues.

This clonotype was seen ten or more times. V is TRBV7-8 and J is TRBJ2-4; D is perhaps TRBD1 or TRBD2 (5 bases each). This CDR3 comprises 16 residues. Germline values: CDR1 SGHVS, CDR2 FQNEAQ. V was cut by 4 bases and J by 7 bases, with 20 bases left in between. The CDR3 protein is CASSSPGPSRQNIQYF. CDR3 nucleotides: TGTGCCAGCAGCTCGCCGGGACCCTCAAGGCAGAACATTCAGTACTTC.

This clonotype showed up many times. The CDR3: CSVLDLFPLHYGYTF. In DNA, the CDR3 is TGCAGCGTGTTGGACCTATTTCCCCTCCATTATGGCTACACCTTC. The genes are TRBV29-1 and TRBJ1-2; D is ambiguous. The V gene's germline CDR1 is SQVTM and CDR2 ANQGSEA. The CDR3 totals 15 residues. With 6 bases removed from V and 5 bases from J, the gap between germline ends came to 22 bases.

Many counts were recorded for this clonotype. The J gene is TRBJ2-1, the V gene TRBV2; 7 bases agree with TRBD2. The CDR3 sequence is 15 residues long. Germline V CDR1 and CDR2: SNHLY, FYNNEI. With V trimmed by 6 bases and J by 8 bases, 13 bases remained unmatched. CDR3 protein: CASSGRDYPNDEQFF. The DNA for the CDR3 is TGTGCCAGCAGCGGCCGGGACTACCCTAACGATGAGCAGTTCTTC.

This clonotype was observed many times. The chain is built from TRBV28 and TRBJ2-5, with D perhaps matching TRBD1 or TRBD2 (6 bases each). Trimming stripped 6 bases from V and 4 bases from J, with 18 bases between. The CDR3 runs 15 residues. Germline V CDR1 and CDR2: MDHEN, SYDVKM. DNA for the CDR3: TGTGCCAGCAGCCCCACTGAAGGGGGAGGAGAGACCCAGTACTTC. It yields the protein CASSPTEGGGETQYF. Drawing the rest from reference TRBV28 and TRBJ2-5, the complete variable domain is DVKVTQSSRYLVKRTGEKVFLECVQDMDHENMFWYRQDPGLGLRLIYFSYDVKMKEKGDIPEGYSVSREKKERFSLILESASTNQTSMYLCASSPTEGGGETQYFGPGTRLLVL.

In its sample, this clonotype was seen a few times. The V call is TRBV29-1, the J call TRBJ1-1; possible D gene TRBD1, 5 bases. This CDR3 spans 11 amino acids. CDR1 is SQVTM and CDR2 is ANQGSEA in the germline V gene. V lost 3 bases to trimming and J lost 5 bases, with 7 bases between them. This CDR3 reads CSVEGGTEAFF. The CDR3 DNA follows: TGCAGCGTTGAGGGGGGAACTGAAGCTTTCTTT.

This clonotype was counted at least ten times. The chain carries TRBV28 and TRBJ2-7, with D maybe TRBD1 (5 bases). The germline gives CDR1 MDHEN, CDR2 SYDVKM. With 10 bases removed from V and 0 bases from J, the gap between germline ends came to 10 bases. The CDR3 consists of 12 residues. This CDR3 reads CATYRNSYEQYF. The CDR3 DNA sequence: TGTGCCACATACAGGAACTCCTACGAGCAGTACTTC.

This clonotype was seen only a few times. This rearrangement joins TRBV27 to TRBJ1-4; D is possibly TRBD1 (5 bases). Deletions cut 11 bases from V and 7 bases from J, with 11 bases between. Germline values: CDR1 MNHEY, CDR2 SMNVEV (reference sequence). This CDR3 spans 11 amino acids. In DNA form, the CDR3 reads TGTGCCCCAGGGAGGGGTGAAAAACTGTTTTTT. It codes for CAPGRGEKLFF.

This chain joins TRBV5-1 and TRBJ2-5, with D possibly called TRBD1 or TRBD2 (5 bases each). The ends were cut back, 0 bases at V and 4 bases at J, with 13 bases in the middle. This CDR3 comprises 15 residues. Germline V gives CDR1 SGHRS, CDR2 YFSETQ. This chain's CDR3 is CASSLATGRGETQYF. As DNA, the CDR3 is TGCGCCAGCAGCTTGGCGACGGGGCGCGGAGAGACCCAGTACTTC. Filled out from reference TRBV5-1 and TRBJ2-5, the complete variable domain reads KAGVTQTPRYLIKTRGQQVTLSCSPISGHRSVSWYQQTPGQGLQFLFEYFSETQRNKGNFPGRFSGRQFSNSRSEMNVSTLELGDSALYLCASSLATGRGETQYFGPGTRLLVL.

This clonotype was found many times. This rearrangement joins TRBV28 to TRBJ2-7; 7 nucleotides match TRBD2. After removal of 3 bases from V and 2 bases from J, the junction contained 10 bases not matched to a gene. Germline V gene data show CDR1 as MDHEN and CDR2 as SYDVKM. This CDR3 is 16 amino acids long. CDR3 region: CASSFPTGEGTYEQYF. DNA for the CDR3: TGTGCCAGCAGTTTCCCCACCGGGGAGGGGACCTACGAGCAGTACTTC. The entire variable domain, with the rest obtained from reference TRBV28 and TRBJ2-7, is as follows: DVKVTQSSRYLVKRTGEKVFLECVQDMDHENMFWYRQDPGLGLRLIYFSYDVKMKEKGDIPEGYSVSREKKERFSLILESASTNQTSMYLCASSFPTGEGTYEQYFGPGTRLTVT.

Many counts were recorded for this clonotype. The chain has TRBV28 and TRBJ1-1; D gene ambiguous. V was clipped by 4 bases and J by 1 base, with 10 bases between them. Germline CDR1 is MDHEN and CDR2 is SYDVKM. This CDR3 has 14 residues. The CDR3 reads CASSSIPPNTEAFF. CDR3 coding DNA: TGTGCCAGCAGTTCTATTCCACCGAACACTGAAGCTTTCTTT.

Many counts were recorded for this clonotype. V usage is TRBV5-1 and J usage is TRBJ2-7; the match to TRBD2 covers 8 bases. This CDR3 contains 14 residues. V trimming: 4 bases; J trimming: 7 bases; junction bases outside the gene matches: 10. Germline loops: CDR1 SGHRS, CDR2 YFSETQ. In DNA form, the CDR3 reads TGCGCCAGCAGCCGGGGGGGCACGTCTGTGGAGCAGTACTTC. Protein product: CASSRGGTSVEQYF.

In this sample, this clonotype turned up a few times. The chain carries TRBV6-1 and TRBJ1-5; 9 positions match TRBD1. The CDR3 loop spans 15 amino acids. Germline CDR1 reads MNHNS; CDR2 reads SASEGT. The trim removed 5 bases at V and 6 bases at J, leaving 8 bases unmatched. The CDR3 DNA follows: TGTGCCAGCAGTCACACCGGGACAGGGTTTCAGCCCCAGCATTTT. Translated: CASSHTGTGFQPQHF.

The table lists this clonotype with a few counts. CDR3 in amino acids: CASSRPSGNTEAFF. Here the CDR3 DNA reads TGTGCCAGCAGCCGTCCTTCCGGGAACACTGAAGCTTTCTTT. The V gene is TRBV6-1, the J gene TRBJ1-1; D remains unclear. Trimming took off 6 bases at V and 1 base at J, with 12 bases between the two ends. CDR3 length equals 14 residues. The germline CDR1 and CDR2 sequences are MNHNS and SASEGT.

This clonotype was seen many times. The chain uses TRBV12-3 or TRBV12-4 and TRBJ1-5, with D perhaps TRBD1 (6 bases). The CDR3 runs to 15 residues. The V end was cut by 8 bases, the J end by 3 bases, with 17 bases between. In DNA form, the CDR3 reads TGTGCCAGCGGAGGGGGTTTGAGGGTCAATCAGCCCCAGCATTTT. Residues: CASGGGLRVNQPQHF.

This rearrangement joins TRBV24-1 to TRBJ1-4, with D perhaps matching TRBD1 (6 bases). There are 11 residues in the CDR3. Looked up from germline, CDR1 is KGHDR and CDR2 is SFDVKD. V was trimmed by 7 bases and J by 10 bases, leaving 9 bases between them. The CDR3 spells CATSSRGKLFF. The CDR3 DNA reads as TGTGCCACCAGCTCCAGGGGAAAACTGTTTTTT.

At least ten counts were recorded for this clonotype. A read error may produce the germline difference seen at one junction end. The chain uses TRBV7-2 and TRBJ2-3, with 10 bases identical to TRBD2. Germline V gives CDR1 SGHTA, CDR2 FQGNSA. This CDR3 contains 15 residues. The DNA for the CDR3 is TGTGCCAGCAGCCTAGCGGGGGTAGGGGCAGATACGCAGTATTTT. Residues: CASSLAGVGADTQYF.

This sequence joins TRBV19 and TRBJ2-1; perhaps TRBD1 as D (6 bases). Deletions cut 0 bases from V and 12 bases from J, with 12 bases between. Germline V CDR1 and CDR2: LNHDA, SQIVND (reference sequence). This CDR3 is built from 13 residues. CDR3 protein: CASSIEARGWQFF. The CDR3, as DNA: TGTGCCAGTAGTATAGAGGCCAGGGGATGGCAGTTCTTC.

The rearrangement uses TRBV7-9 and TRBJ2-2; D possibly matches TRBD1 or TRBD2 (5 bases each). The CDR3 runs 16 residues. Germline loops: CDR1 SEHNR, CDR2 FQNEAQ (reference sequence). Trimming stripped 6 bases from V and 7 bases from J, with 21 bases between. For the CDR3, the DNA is TGTGCCAGCAGGAGAGACGTCGCCACGAGGGGCGGGGAGCTGTTTTTT. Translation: CASRRDVATRGGELFF.

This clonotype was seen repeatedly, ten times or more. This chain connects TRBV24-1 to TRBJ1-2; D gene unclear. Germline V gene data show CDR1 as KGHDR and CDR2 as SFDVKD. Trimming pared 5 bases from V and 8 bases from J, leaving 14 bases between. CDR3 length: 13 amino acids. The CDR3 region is CATSGEGPEGYTF. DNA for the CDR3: TGTGCCACCAGTGGAGAAGGACCGGAGGGCTACACCTTC.

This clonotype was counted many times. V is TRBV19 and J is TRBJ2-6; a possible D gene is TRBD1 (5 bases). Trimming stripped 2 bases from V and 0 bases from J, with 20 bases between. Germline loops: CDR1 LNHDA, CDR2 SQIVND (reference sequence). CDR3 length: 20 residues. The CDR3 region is CASSISLYRRSSSGANVLTF. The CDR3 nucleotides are TGTGCCAGTAGTATATCGTTGTACAGGAGATCTTCCTCTGGGGCCAACGTCCTGACTTTC.